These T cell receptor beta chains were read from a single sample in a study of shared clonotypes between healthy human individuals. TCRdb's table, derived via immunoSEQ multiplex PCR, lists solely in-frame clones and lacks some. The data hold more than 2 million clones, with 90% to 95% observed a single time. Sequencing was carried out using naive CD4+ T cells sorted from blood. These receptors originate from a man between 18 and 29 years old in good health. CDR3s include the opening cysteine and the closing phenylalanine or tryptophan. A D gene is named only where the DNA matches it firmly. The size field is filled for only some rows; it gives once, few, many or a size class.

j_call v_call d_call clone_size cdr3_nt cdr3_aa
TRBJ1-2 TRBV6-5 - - TGTGCCAGCAGTTACTCGAGGGACTTCTATGGCTACACCTTC CASSYSRDFYGYTF
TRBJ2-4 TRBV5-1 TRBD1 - TGCGCCAGCAGCTTGGGGCAGGGGGTTGTAACGGACATTCAGTACTTC CASSLGQGVVTDIQYF
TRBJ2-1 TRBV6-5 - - TGTGCCAGCAAGGGGGGAACGAATGAGCAGTTCTTC CASKGGTNEQFF
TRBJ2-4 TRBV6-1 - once TGTGCCAGCAGTGGGTTAGCGGAGATGATTCAGTACTTC CASSGLAEMIQYF
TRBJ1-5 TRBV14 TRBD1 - TGTGCCAGCAGCCAAGGAGGGGGCGATCAGCCCCAGCATTTT CASSQGGGDQPQHF
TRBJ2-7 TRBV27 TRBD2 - TGTGCCAGCAGTTTGGGACTAGCCTCCCGCGAGCAGTACTTC CASSLGLASREQYF
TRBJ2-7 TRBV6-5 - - TGTGCCAGCAGTTACTTTGGACGAGGCGGCTACGAGCAGTACTTC CASSYFGRGGYEQYF
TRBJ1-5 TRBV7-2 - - TGTGCCAGCAGCCTCGGGACCGGTAATCAGCCCCAGCATTTT CASSLGTGNQPQHF
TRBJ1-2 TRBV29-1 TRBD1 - TGCAGCGGTGGGGACAGGGGAAGTGGCTACACCTTC CSGGDRGSGYTF
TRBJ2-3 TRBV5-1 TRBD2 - TGCGCCAGCAGCTTGGGCGGGCTAGCGGGAGCAGATACGCAGTATTTT CASSLGGLAGADTQYF
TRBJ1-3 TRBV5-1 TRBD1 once TGCGCCAGCAGCCGCGGGACAGGGCATGGAAACACCATATATTTT CASSRGTGHGNTIYF
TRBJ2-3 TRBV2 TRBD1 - TGTGCCAGCCGGGACAGGGGAGATACGCAGTATTTT CASRDRGDTQYF
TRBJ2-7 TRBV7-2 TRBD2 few TGTGCCAGCAGCTCGAGAGCGGGAGCGGCTTACGAGCAGTACTTC CASSSRAGAAYEQYF
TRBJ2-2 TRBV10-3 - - TGTGCCATCCGTGAGGCGGCTAACACCGGGGAGCTGTTTTTT CAIREAANTGELFF
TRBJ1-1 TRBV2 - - TGTGCCAGCAGTCGCTTTGCATCGAACACTGAAGCTTTCTTT CASSRFASNTEAFF
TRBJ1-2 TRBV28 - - TGTGCCAGCAGTTGGGCTAACTATGGCTACACCTTC CASSWANYGYTF
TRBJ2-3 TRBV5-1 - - TGCGCCAGCAGCTTGCCACGGCCAGACACAGATACGCAGTATTTT CASSLPRPDTDTQYF
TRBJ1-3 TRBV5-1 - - TGCGCCAGCAGCGGAACCCAGGGAAACACCATATATTTT CASSGTQGNTIYF